This TCR beta chain was sequenced during a study of beta chain features in type 1 diabetes. Deletions cut 6 bases from V and 6 bases from J, with 11 bases between. The CDR3 spans 12 residues. Germline assignment: CDR1 MNHNS and CDR2 SASEGT. Study-wide points: Moderate but significant shortening of TCRB CDR3s was recorded in all four CD4+ subsets from Type 1 diabetes patients.

The investigators reverse transcribed all of the isolated RNA, so they sequenced expressed TCRB transcripts. Clones were read by immunoSEQ multiplex PCR, and TCRdb kept only the in-frame ones, dropping some. The data show over 200,000 clones, approximately 10% seen once. This clone was seen more than once but under ten times. Antigen unknown. This chain uses TRBV6-1 with TRBJ1-2; a possible D gene is TRBD1 (5 bases). Material: naive CD4+ T cells from blood. The clonotype was recovered from a man aged 30-40 years with type 1 diabetes. This chain's CDR3 is CASRGIGDGYTF. CDR3 in DNA: TGTGCCAGCAGGGGGATAGGGGATGGCTACACCTTC.